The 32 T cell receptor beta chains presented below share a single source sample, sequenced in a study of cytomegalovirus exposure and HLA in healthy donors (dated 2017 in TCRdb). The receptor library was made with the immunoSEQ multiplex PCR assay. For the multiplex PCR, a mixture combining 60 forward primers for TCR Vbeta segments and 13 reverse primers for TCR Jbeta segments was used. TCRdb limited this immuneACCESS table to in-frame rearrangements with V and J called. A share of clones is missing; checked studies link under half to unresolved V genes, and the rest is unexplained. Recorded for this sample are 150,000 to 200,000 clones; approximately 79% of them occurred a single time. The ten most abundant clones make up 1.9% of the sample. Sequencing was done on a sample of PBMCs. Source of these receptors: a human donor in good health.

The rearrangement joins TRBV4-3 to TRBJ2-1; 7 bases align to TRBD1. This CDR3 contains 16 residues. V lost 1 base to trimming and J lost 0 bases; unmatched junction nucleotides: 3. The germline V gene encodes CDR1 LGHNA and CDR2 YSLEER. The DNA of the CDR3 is TGCGCCAGCAGCCAAGCGAGGGACAGCTCCTACAATGAGCAGTTCTTC. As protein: CASSQARDSSYNEQFF.

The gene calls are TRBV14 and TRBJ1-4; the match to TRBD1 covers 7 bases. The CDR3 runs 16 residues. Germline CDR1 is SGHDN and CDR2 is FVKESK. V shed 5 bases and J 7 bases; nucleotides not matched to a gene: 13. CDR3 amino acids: CASSKRYDRVFEKLFF. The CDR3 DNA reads TGTGCCAGCAGCAAACGCTATGACAGGGTATTTGAAAAACTGTTTTTT.

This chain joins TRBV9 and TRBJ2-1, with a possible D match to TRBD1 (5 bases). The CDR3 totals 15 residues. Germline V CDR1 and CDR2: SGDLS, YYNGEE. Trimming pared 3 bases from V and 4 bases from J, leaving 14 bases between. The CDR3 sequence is CASSGRGLTYNEQFF. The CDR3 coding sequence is TGTGCCAGCAGCGGAAGGGGTTTAACTTACAATGAGCAGTTCTTC.

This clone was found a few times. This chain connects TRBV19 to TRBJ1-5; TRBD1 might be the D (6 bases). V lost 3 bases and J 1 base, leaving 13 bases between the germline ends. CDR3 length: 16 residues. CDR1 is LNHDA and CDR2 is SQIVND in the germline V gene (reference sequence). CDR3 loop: CASSIEGQISNQPQHF. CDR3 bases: TGTGCCAGTAGTATCGAAGGACAGATAAGCAATCAGCCCCAGCATTTT.

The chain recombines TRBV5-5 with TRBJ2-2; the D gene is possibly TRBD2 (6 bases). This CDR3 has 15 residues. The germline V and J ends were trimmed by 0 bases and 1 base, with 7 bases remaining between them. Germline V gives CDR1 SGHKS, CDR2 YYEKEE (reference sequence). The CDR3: CASSLDGGNTGELFF. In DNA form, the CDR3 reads TGTGCCAGCAGCTTGGACGGGGGGAACACCGGGGAGCTGTTTTTT. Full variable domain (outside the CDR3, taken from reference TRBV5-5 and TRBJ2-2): DAGVTQSPTHLIKTRGQQVTLRCSPISGHKSVSWYQQVLGQGPQFIFQYYEKEERGRGNFPDRFSARQFPNYSSELNVNALLLGDSALYLCASSLDGGNTGELFFGEGSRLTVL.

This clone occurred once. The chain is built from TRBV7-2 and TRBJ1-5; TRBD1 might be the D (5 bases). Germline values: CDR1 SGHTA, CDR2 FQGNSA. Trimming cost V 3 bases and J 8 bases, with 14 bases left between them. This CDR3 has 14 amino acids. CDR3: CASSLLGTGEPQHF. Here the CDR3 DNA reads TGTGCCAGCAGCTTGTTGGGGACTGGAGAGCCCCAGCATTTT.

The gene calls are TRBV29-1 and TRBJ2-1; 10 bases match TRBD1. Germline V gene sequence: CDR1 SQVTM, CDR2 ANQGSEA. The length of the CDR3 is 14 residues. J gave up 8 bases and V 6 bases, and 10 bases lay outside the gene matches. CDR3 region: CSVSGQGLVDEQFF. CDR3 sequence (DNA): TGCAGCGTCTCGGGACAGGGGCTAGTGGATGAGCAGTTCTTC.

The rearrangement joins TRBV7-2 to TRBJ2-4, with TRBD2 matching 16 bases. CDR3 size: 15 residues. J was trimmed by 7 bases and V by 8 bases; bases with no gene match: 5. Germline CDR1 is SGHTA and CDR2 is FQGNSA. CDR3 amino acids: CASGGTSGGANIQYF. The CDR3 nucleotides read TGTGCCAGCGGGGGGACTAGCGGGGGGGCGAACATTCAGTACTTC.

This chain's CDR3 is CASSRPDSVTDTQYF. The CDR3 region has the DNA TGTGCCAGCAGCCGTCCGGACAGTGTCACAGATACGCAGTATTTT. V usage is TRBV5-5 and J usage is TRBJ2-3; a weak D match, TRBD1 (6 bases). Trimming cost V 4 bases and J 2 bases, with 14 bases left between them. The CDR3 runs 15 residues. Germline-derived CDR1 and CDR2 are SGHKS and YYEKEE (reference sequence).

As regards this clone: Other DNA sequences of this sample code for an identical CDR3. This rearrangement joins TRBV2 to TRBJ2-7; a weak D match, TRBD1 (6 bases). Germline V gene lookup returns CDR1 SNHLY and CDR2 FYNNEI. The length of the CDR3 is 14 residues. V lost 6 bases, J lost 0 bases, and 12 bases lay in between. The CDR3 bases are TGTGCCAGCAGGGCCCAGGGGAGCTCCTACGAGCAGTACTTC. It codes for CASRAQGSSYEQYF.

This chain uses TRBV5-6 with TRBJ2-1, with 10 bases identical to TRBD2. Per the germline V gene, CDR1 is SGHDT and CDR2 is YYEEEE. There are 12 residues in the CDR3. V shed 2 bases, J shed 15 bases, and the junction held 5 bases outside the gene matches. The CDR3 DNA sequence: TGTGCCAGCAGCTTTAGCGGGGGGCTCTTGTTCTTC. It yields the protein CASSFSGGLLFF.

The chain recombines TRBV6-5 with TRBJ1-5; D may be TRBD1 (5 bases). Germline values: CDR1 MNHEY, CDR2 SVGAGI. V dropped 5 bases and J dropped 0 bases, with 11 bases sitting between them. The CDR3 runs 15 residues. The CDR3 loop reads CASSIQGYSNQPQHF. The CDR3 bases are TGTGCCAGCAGTATTCAGGGATATAGCAATCAGCCCCAGCATTTT.

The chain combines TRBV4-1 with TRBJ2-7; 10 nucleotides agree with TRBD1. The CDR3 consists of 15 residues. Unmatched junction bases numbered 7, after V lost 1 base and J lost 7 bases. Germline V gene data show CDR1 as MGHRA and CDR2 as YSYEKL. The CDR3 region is CASSQGGQGLGEQYF. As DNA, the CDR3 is TGCGCCAGCAGCCAAGGGGGACAGGGGTTGGGGGAGCAGTACTTC.

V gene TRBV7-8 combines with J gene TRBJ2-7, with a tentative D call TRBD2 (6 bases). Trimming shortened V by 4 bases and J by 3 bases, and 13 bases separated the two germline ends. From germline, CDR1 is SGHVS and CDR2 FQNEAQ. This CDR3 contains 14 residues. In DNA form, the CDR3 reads TGTGCCAGCAGCTCGAAGGACGGGGGCTACGAGCAGTACTTC. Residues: CASSSKDGGYEQYF.

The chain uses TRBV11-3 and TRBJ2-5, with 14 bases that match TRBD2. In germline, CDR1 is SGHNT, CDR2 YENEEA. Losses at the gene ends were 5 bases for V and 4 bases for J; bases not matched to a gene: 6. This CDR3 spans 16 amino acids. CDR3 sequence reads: CASSPRTSGGLETQYF. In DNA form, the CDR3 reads TGTGCCAGCAGCCCGCGGACTAGCGGGGGGTTAGAGACCCAGTACTTC.

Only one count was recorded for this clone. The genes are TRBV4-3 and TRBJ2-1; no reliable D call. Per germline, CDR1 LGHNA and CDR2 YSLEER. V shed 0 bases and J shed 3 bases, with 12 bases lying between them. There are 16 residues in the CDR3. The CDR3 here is CASSQDTDSNYNEQFF. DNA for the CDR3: TGCGCCAGCAGCCAAGATACAGATTCAAACTACAATGAGCAGTTCTTC.

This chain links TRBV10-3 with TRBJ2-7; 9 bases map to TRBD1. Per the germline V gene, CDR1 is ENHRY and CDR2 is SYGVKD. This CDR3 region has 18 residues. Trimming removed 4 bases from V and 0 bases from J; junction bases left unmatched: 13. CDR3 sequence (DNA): TGTGCCATCAGTGCTTCCGGAGCGGGACAGGGTTCCTCCTACGAGCAGTACTTC. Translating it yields CAISASGAGQGSSYEQYF.

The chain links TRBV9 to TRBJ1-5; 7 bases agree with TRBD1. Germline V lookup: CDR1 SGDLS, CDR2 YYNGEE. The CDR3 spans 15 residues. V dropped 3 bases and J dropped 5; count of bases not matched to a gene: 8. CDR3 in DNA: TGTGCCAGCAGCGAGGGGGGACAGACCTATCAGCCCCAGCATTTT. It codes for CASSEGGQTYQPQHF.

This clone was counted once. Here the CDR3 DNA reads TGTGCCACCAGCAGAGAGAGGGTTTCGGGCAATCAGCCCCAGCATTTT. Protein: CATSRERVSGNQPQHF. The chain has TRBV15 and TRBJ1-5; D uncertain. The CDR3 has 16 amino acids. Germline V gives CDR1 LNHNV, CDR2 YYDKDF (reference sequence). Trimming took off 0 bases at V and 2 bases at J, with 11 bases between the two ends.

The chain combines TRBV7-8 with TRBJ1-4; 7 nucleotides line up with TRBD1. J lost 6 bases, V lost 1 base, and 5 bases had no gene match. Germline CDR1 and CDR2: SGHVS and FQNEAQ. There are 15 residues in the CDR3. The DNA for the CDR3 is TGTGCCAGCAGCTTAGTTGGGACAGAAGATGAAAAACTGTTTTTT. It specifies CASSLVGTEDEKLFF. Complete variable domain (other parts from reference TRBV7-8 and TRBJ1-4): GAGVSQSPRYKVAKRGQDVALRCDPISGHVSLFWYQQALGQGPEFLTYFQNEAQLDKSGLPSDRFFAERPEGSVSTLKIQRTQQEDSAVYLCASSLVGTEDEKLFFGSGTQLSVL.

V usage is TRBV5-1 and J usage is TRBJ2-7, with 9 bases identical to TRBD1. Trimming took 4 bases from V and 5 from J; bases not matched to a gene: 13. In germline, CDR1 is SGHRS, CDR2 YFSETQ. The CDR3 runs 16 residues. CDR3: CASSVYGTGSMHEQYF. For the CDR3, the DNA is TGCGCCAGCAGCGTTTATGGGACAGGGAGTATGCACGAGCAGTACTTC.

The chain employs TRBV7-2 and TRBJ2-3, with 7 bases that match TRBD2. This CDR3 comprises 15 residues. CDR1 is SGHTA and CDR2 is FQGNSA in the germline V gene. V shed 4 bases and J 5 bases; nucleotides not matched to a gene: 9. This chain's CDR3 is CASSSGLVYGDTQYF. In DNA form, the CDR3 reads TGTGCCAGCAGCTCTGGACTAGTTTACGGAGATACGCAGTATTTT. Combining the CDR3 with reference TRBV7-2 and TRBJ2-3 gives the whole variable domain GAGVSQSPSNKVTEKGKDVELRCDPISGHTALYWYRQSLGQGLEFLIYFQGNSAPDKSGLPSDRFSAERTGGSVSTLTIQRTQQEDSAVYLCASSSGLVYGDTQYFGPGTRLTVL.

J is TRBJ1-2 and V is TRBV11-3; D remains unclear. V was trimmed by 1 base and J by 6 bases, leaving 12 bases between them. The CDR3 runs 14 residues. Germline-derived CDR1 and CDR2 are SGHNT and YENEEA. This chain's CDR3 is CASSLGGVLHGYTF. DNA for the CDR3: TGTGCCAGCAGCTTAGGCGGGGTTTTACATGGCTACACCTTC.

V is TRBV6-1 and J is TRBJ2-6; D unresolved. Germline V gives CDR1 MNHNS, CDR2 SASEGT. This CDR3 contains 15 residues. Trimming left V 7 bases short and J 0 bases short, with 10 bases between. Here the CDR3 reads CASNGVVSGANVLTF. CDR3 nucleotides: TGTGCCAGCAATGGAGTTGTCTCTGGGGCCAACGTCCTGACTTTC.

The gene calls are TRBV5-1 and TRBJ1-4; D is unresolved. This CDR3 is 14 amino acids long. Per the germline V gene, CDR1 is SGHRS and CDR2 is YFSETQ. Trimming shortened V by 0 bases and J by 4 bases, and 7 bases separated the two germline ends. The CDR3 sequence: CASSLGQNNEKLFF. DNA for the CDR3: TGCGCCAGCAGCTTGGGGCAGAATAATGAAAAACTGTTTTTT.

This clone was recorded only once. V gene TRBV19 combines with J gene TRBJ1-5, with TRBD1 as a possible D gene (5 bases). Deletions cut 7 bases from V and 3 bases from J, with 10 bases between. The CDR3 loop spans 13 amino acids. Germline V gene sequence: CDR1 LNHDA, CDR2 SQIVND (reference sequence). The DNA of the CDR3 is TGTGCCAGTAATGGGGGGAACAATCAGCCCCAGCATTTT. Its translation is CASNGGNNQPQHF.

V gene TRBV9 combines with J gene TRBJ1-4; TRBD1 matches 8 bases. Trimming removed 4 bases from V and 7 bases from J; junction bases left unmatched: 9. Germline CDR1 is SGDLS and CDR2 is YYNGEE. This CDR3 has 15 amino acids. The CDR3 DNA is TGTGCCAGCAGCTCCCGTTCAGGGGGCTCTGAAAAACTGTTTTTT. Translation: CASSSRSGGSEKLFF.

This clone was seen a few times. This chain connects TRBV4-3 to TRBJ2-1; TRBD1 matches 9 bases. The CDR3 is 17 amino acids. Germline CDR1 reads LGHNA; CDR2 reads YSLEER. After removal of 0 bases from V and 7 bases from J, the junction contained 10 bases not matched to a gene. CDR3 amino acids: CASSQDSGTGLENEQFF. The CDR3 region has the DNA TGCGCCAGCAGCCAAGACTCCGGGACAGGGTTAGAGAATGAGCAGTTCTTC.

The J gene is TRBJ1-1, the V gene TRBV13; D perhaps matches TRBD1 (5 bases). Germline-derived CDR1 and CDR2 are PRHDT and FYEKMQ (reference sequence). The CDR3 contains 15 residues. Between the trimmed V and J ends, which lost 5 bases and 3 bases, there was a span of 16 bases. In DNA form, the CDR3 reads TGTGCCAGCAGCATGACAGATTCCTCTGACACTGAAGCTTTCTTT. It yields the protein CASSMTDSSDTEAFF.

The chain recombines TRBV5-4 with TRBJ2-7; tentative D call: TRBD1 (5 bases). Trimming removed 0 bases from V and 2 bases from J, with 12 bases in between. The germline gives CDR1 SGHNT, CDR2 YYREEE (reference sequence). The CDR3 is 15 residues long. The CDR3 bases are TGTGCCAGCAGCTTGGCCCCGACAGCCACCTACGAGCAGTACTTC. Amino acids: CASSLAPTATYEQYF.

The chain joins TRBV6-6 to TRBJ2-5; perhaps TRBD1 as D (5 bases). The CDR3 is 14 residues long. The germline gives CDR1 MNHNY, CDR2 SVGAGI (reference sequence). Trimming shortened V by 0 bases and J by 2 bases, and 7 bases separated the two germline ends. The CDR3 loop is CASSYSGVQETQYF. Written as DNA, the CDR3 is TGTGCCAGCAGTTACTCAGGGGTTCAAGAGACCCAGTACTTC.

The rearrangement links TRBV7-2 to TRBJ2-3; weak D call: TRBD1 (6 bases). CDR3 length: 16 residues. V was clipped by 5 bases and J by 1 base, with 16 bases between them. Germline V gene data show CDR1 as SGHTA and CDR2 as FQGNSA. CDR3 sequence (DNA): TGTGCCAGCAGCCTTGGACAGTTTCTAGGCACAGATACGCAGTATTTT. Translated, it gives CASSLGQFLGTDTQYF.